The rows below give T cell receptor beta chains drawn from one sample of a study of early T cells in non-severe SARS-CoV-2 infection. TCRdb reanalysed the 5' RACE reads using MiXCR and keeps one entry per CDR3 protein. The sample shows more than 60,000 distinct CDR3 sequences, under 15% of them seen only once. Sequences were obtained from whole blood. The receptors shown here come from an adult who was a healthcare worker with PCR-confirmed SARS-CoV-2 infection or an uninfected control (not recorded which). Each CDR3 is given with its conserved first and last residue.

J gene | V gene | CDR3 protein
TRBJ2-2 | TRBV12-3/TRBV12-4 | CASSSSGRATGELFF
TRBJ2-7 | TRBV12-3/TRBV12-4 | CASRQGTSGEQYF
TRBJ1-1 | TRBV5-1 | CASSWGPGLEGREAFF
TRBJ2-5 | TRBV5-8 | CASSEQGRYQETQYF
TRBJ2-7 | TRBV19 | CASSTGDSRGEQYF
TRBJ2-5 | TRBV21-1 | CASSRRQGRLQETQYF
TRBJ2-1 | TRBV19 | CASSPGLFYNEQFF
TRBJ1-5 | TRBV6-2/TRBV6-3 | CTSRPSTGEGQPQHF
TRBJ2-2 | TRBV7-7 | CASRRAESTGELFF
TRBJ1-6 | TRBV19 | CASTNRDRHSPLHF
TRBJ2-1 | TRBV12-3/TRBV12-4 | CASSKSSGSSYNEQFF
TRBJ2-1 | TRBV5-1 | CASSPVHYEQFF
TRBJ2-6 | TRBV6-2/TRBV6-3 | CASSSLTSGANVLTF
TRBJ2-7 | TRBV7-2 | CASSLAGTNYGGRYEQYF
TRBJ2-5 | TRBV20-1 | CSARRQETQYF
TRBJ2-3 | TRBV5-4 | CASSLEGASYTDTQYF
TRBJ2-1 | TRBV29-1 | CSVSPGSYNEQFF
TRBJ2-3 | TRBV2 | CASCEASLVAQYF
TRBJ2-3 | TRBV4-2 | CASSQEAGYTETQYF
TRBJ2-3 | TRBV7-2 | CASSSGLAGYTDTQYF
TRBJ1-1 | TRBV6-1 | CASSGGGITEAFF
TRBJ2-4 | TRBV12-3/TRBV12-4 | CASSLDLDIQYF
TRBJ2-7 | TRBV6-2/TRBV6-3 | CAVRQGAREQYF
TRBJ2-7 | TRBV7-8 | CASISAVYEQYF
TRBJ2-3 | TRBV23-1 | CASSQGHTQYF
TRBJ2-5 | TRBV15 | CATSRASGRAHETQYF
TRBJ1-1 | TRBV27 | CASTTGGSTEAFF
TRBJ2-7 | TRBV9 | CASSVAPGNEQYF
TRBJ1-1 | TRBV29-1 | CSVTQGGMNTEAFF
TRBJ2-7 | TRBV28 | CASSPYTGLSYEQYF
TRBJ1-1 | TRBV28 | CASTTRGKNTEAFF